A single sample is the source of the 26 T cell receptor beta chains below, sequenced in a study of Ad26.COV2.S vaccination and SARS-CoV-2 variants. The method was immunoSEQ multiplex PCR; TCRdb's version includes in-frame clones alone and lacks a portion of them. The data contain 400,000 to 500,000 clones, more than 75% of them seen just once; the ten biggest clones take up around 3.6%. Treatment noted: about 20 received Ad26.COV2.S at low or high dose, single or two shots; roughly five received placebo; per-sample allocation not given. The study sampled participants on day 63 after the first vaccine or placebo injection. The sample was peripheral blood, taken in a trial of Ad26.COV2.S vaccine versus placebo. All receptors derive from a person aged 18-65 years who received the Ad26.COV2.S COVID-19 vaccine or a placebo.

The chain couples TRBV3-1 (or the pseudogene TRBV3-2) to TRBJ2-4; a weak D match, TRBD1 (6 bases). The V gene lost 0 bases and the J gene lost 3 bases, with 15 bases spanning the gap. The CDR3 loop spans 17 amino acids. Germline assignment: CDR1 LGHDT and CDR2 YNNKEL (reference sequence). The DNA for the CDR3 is TGTGCCAGCAGCCAAGAGGTTTCCAGGGGACGCAAAAACATTCAGTACTTC. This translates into CASSQEVSRGRKNIQYF.

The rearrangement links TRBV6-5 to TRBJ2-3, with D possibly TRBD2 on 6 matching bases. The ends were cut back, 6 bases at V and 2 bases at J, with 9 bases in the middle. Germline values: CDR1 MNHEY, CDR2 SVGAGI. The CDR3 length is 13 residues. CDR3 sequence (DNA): TGTGCCAGCAGGGGGAGGACCACAGATACGCAGTATTTT. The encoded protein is CASRGRTTDTQYF.

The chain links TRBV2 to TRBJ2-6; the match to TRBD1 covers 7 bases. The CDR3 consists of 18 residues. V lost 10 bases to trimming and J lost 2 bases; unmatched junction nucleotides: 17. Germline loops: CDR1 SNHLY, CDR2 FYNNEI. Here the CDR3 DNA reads TGTGCCATCGACTGGACAGGCCCAACCGGGACTGGGGCCAACGTCCTGACTTTC. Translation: CAIDWTGPTGTGANVLTF.

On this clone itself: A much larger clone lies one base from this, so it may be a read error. CDR3 in amino acids: CASSLENSPLHF. Here the CDR3 DNA reads TGTGCCAGCAGCTTAGAGAATTCACCCCTCCACTTT. The rearrangement uses TRBV5-6 and TRBJ1-6; D is uncertain. With 2 bases removed from V and 7 bases from J, the gap between germline ends came to 4 bases. The CDR3 length is 12 residues. CDR1 SGHDT and CDR2 YYEEEE come from the germline V gene.

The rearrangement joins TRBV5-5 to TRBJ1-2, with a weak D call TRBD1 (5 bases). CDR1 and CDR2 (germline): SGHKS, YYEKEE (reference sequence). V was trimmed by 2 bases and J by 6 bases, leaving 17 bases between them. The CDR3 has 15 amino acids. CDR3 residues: CASSFGKQALDGYTF. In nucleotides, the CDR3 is TGTGCCAGCAGCTTTGGTAAACAGGCACTAGATGGCTACACCTTC.

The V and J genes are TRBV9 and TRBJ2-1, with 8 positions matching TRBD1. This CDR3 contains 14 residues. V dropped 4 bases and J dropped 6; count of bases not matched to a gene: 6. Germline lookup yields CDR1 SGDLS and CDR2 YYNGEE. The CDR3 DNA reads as TGTGCCAGCAGCTCGGGACAGGAGCTCAATGAGCAGTTCTTC. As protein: CASSSGQELNEQFF.

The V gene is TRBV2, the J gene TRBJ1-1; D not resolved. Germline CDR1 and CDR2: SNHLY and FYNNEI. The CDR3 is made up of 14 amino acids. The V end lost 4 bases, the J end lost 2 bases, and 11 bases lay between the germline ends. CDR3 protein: CASSVGSSNTEAFF. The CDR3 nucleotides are TGTGCCAGCAGTGTTGGGAGTTCAAACACTGAAGCTTTCTTT.

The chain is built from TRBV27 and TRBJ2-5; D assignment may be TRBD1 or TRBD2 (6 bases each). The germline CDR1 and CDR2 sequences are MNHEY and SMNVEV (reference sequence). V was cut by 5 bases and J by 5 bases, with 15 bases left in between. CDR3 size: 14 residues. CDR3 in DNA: TGTGCCAGCAGTCCGAACGGGGGCACGGAGACCCAGTACTTC. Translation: CASSPNGGTETQYF.

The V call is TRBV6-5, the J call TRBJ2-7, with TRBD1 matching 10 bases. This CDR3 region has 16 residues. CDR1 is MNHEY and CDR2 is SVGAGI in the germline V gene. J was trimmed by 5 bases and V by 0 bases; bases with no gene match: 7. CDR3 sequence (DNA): TGTGCCAGCAGTTACTCACTGACAGGGGGCGCGGACGAGCAGTACTTC. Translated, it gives CASSYSLTGGADEQYF.

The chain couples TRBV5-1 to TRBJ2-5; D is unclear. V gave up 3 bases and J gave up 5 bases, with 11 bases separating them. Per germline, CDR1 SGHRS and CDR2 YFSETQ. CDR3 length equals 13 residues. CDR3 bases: TGCGCCAGCAGCTCTGGACCTCGGGAGACCCAGTACTTC. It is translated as CASSSGPRETQYF.

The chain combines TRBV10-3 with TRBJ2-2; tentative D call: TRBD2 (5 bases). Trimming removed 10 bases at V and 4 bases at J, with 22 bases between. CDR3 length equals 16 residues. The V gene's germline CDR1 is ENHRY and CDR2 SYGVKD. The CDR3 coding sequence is TGTGCCACCAATGCTCGGGGAGCTCCGTCCACCGGGGAGCTGTTTTTT. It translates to CATNARGAPSTGELFF.

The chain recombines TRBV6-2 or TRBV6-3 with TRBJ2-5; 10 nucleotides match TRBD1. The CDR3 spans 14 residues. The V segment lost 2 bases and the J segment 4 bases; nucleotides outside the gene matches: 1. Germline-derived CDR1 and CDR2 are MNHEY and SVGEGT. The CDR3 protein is CASSYRDRGETQYF. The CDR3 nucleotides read TGTGCCAGCAGTTACCGGGACAGGGGAGAGACCCAGTACTTC.

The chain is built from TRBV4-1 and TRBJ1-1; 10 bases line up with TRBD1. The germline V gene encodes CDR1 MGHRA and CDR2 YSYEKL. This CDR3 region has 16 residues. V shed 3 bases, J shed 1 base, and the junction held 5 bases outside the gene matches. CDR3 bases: TGCGCCAGCAGCCAGGGACAGGGGCCATCGAACACTGAAGCTTTCTTT. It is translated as CASSQGQGPSNTEAFF.

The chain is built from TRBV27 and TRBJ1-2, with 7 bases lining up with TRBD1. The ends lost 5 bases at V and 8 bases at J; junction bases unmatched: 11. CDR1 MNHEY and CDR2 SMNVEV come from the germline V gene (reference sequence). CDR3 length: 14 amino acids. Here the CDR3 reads CASSPQPTGKGYTF. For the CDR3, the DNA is TGTGCCAGCAGTCCGCAGCCGACAGGGAAGGGCTACACCTTC.

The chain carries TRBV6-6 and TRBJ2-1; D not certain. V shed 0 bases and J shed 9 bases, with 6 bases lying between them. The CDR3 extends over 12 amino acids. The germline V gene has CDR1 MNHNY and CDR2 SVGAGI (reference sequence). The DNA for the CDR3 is TGTGCCAGCAGTTACTCGAAACTTGAGCAGTTCTTC. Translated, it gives CASSYSKLEQFF.

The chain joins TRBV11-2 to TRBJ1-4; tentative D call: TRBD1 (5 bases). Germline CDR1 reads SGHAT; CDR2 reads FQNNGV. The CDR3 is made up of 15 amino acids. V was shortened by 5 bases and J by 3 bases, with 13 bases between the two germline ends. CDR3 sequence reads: CASSAGFSANEKLFF. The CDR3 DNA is TGTGCCAGCAGCGCAGGGTTTAGTGCTAATGAAAAACTGTTTTTT.

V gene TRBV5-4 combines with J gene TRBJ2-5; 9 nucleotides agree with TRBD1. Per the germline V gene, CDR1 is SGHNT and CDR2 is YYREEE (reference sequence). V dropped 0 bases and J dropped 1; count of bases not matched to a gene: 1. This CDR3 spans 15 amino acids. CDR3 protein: CASSLGQGGQETQYF. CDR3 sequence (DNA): TGTGCCAGCAGCTTGGGACAGGGGGGCCAAGAGACCCAGTACTTC.

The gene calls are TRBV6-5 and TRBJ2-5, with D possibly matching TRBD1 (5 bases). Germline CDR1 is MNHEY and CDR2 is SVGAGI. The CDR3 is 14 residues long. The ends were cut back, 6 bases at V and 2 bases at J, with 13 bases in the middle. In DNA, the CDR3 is TGTGCCAGCAGCCGCGGACATAGACAAGAGACCCAGTACTTC. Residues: CASSRGHRQETQYF.

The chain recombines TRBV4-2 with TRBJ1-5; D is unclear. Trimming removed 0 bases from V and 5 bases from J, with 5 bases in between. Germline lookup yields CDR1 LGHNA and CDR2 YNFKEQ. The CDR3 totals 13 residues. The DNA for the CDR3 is TGTGCCAGCAGCCAAGACGGGTATCAGCCCCAGCATTTT. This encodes CASSQDGYQPQHF.

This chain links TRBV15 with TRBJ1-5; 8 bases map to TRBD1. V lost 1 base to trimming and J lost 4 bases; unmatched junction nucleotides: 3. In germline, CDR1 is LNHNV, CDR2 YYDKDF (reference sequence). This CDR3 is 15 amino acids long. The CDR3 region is CATSRGTGSNQPQHF. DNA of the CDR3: TGTGCCACCAGCAGAGGGACAGGGTCGAATCAGCCCCAGCATTTT. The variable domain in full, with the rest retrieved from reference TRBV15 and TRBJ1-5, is DAMVIQNPRYQVTQFGKPVTLSCSQTLNHNVMYWYQQKSSQAPKLLFHYYDKDFNNEADTPDNFQSRRPNTSFCFLDIRSPGLGDTAMYLCATSRGTGSNQPQHFGDGTRLSIL.

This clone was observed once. The CDR3 region has the DNA TGTGCCAGCAGCGGCGGGACGGATCAAGAGACCCAGTACTTC. This gives the protein CASSGGTDQETQYF. The chain recombines TRBV7-7 with TRBJ2-5, with D tentatively TRBD2 (6 bases). V was trimmed by 5 bases and J by 2 bases, leaving 12 bases between them. CDR1 and CDR2 (germline): SSHAT, FNYEAQ (reference sequence). The CDR3 loop spans 14 amino acids.

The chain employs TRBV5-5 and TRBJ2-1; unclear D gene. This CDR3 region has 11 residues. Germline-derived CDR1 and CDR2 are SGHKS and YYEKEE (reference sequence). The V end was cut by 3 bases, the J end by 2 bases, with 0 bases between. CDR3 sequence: CASSSYNEQFF. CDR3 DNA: TGTGCCAGCAGCTCCTACAATGAGCAGTTCTTC.

In DNA form, the CDR3 reads TGTGCCAGCAGCTTAGATGGCGCAGATACGCAGTATTTT. Its protein is CASSLDGADTQYF. This chain joins TRBV11-2 and TRBJ2-3, with D uncertain. This CDR3 spans 13 amino acids. The V end lost 0 bases, the J end lost 4 bases, and 5 bases lay between the germline ends. Germline V lookup: CDR1 SGHAT, CDR2 FQNNGV. The variable domain in full, with the rest retrieved from reference TRBV11-2 and TRBJ2-3, is EAGVAQSPRYKIIEKRQSVAFWCNPISGHATLYWYQQILGQGPKLLIQFQNNGVVDDSQLPKDRFSAERLKGVDSTLKIQPAKLEDSAVYLCASSLDGADTQYFGPGTRLTVL.

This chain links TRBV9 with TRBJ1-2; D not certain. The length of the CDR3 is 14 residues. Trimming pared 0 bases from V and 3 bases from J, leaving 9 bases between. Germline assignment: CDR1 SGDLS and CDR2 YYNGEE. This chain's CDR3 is CASSVVKVDYGYTF. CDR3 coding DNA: TGTGCCAGCAGCGTAGTAAAGGTTGACTATGGCTACACCTTC.

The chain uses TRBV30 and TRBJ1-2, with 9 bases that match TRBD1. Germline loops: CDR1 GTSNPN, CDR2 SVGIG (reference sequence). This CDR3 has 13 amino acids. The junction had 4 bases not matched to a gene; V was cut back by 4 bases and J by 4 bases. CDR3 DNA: TGTGCCTGGAACCGGGACAGGGCCTATGGCTACACCTTC. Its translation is CAWNRDRAYGYTF.

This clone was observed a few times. The CDR3 DNA reads as TGTGCCTGGATGTGGGGGGATTCCTACAATGAGCAGTTCTTC. It codes for CAWMWGDSYNEQFF. The V and J genes are TRBV30 and TRBJ2-1; D is possibly TRBD2 (6 bases). The CDR3 length is 14 residues. CDR1 is GTSNPN and CDR2 is SVGIG in the germline V gene (reference sequence). V was clipped by 4 bases and J by 1 base, with 11 bases between them.